This record concerns one T cell receptor (beta chain) sequence. The method was immunoSEQ multiplex PCR; TCRdb's version includes in-frame clones alone and lacks a portion of them. The table lists some 57,000 clones, 80% to 95% of them singletons. The CDR3 is made up of 13 amino acids. V was pared by 6 bases and J by 4 bases, with 1 base of the junction left unmatched. Germline V lookup: CDR1 MGHRA, CDR2 YSYEKL. These data belong to a study of blood T cell repertoires in COVID-19. Whole-study context: Both acute and convalescent COVID-19 samples were obtained from the United States, Italy and Spain. Sample material is recorded as cDNA or gDNA derived from T cells, B-cell-depleted T cells, or PBMCs.

This sequence joins TRBV4-1 and TRBJ1-3; 9 positions match TRBD1. This sequence originates from a man between 45 and 60 years old with active COVID-19. Sequencing was carried out using peripheral blood. CDR3 residues: CASRGTGGNTIYF. The CDR3 region has the DNA TGCGCCAGCAGAGGGACAGGGGGAAACACCATATATTTT.